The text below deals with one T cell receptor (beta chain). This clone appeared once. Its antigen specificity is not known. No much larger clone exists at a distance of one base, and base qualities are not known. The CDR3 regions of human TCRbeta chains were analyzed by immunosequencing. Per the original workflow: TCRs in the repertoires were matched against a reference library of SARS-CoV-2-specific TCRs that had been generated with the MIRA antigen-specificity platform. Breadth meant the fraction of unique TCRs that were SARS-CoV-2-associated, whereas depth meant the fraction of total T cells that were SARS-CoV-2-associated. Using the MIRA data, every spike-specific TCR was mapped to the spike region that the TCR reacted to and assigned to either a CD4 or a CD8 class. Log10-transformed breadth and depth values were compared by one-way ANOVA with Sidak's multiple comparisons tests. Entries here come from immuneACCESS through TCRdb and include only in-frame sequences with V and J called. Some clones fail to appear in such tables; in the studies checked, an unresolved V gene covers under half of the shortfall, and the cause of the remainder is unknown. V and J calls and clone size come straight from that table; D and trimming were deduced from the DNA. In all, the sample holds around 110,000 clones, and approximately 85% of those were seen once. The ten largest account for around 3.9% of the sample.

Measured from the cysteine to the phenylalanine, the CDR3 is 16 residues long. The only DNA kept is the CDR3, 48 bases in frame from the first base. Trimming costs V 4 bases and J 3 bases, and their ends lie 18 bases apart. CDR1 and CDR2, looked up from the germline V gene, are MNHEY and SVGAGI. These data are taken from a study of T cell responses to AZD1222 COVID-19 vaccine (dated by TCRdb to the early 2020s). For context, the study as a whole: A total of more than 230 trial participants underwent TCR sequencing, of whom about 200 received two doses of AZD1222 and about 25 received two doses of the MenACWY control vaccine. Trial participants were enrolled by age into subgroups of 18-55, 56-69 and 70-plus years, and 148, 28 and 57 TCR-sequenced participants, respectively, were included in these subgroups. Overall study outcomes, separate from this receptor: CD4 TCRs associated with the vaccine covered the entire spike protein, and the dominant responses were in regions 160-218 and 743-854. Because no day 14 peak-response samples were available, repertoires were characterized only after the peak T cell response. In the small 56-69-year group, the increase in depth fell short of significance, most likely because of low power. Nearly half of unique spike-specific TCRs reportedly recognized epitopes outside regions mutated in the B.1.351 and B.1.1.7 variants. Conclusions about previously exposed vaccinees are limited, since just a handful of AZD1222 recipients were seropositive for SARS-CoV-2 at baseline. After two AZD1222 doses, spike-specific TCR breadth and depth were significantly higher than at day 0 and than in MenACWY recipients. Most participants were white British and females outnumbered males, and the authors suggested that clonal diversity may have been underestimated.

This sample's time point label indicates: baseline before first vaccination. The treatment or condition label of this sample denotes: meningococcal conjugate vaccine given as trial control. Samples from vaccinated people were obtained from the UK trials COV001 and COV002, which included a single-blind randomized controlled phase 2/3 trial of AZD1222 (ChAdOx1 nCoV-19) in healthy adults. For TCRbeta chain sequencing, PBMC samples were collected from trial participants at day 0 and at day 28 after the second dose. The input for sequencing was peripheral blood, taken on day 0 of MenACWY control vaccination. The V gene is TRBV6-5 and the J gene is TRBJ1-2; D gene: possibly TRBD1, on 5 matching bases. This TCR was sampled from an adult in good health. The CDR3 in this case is CASSSLGGLGDYGYTF. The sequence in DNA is TGTGCCAGCAGTTCCCTGGGGGGGTTGGGCGACTATGGCTACACCTTC.